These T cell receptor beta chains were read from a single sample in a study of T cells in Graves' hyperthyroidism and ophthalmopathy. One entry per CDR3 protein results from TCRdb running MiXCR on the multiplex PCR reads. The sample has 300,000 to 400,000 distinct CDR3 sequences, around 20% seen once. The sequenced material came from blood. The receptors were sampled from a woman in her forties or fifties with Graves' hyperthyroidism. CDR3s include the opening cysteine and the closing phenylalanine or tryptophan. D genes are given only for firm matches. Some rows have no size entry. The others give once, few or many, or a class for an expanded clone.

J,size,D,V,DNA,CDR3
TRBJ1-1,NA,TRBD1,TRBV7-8,TGTGCCAGCAGCTGGGACAGCGCTTCCCAAGCTTTCTTT,CASSWDSASQAFF
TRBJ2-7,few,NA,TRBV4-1,TGCGCCAGCAGCCAAGACCGGGAGCAGTACTTC,CASSQDREQYF
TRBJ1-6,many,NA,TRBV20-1,TGCAGTGCTAGCTTTAAAGGGGGATCACCCCTCCACTTT,CSASFKGGSPLHF
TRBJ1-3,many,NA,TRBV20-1,TGCAGTGCTAGAGATCGCAATAAAGGGCGAAACACCATATATTTT,CSARDRNKGRNTIYF
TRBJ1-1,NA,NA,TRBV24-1,TGTGCCACCAGTGATGCAGGGGAGTACACTGAAGCTTTCTTT,CATSDAGEYTEAFF
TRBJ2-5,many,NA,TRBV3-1,TGTGCCAGCAGCCAAGATGATGGGGGACAGGGTAGCGGGAGGAGTGAGACCCAGTACTTC,CASSQDDGGQGSGRSETQYF
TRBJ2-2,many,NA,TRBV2,TGTGCCAGCAACTTGGACACCGGGGAGCTGTTTTTT,CASNLDTGELFF
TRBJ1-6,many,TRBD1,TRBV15,TGTGCCACCAGCGAGGGACAGGTTAATTCACCCCTCCACTTT,CATSEGQVNSPLHF
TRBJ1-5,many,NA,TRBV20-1,TGCAGTGCTGCAGGACTGATTGGCAATCAGCCCCAGCATTTT,CSAAGLIGNQPQHF
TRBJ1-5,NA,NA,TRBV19,TGTGCCAGTAGTAAAGAGGAAATTAAGCCCCAGCATTTT,CASSKEEIKPQHF
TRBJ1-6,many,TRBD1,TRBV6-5,TGTGCCAGCAGCTACGGACAGGGCCAGAATTCACCCCTCCACTTT,CASSYGQGQNSPLHF